This is a list of T cell receptor beta chains from one sample in a study of cytomegalovirus exposure and HLA in healthy donors. The assay was immunoSEQ multiplex PCR, and TCRdb's table has in-frame clones only and misses some. The sample gives around 100,000 clones, about 85% of which show up once; 20% is in the top ten. Sequences were obtained from PBMCs. The receptor set was obtained from a man between 18 and 35 years old in good health and CMV-seropositive. The conserved cysteine and the conserved F or W are not part of the CDR3 here.

v_gene	CDR3aa
TRBV7-8	ASSLPTFGGSQYEQY
TRBV2	ASRPPGLALSYEQY
TRBV7-6	ASSLTGELF
TRBV28	ASKMWQNYGYT
TRBV28	ASTTAGEGEETQY
TRBV7-6	ASSPQTGITGELF
TRBV10-3	AISEYSGRTTSGNTIY
TRBV16	ASSRLTGDNTGELF
TRBV2	ASSEAPAGIQPQH
TRBV19	ASSNVAQPQH
TRBV7-2	ASSRTGLNTGELF
TRBV27	ASRAVGSGNTIY
TRBV28	ASSSLPGLQTQY
TRBV28	ASSPVRPGGPDEQF
TRBV6-1	ASSPGDRWTGELF
TRBV9	ASSVEAQPGVEQF
TRBV12-2	ASRLIPGQGSNEQF
TRBV28	ASRVDRNNEKLF
TRBV19	ASSRGQGSSGANVLT
TRBV19	ASMWTGGDEQF
TRBV11-2	ASSPIDRRSSYEQY
TRBV5-1	ASSNQREGYNEQF
TRBV6-5	ASSSSTGANEKLF
TRBV6-5	ASSSGVYTEAF
TRBV2	ASRELDGGPSYEQY
TRBV5-4	ASSFHYGAGVRTGELF
TRBV4-1	ASSQGPGTGGGYT
TRBV7-9	ASSLSSMWEDSNTEAF
TRBV2	ASRDRGFMNTEAF
TRBV9	ASSLGQGINTNEKLF
TRBV29-1	SVDTRQGYNEQF
TRBV30	AWSRDTEAF
TRBV12-5	ASGADRTTDTQY
TRBV6-1	ASSGIRGTRNQPQH
TRBV5-1	ASSDRLAENTGELF
TRBV2	ASSLRQGATSYNEQF
TRBV5-5	ASSLETGVPNQPQH
TRBV5-1	ASSLAGQGPTDTQY
TRBV27	ASSLSQGSGNQPQH
TRBV19	ASSREYPKGYT
TRBV29-1	SARTGSGQPQH
TRBV7-3	ASSLGTNSYNEQF
TRBV9	ASSVGGLGTEAF
TRBV12-5	ASGLGLWGGSNTEAF
TRBV19	ASSSRGFQETQY
TRBV19	ASTKDGAGAEAF
TRBV19	ASTPTGNQPQH
TRBV5-5	ASSPGLFSYNEQF
TRBV18	ASSLRDRTYEQY
TRBV9	ASGDNRGNEQF
TRBV4-1	ASSPGQFNQPQH
TRBV5-1	ASSVGQGSGYT
TRBV6-6	ASSRQGGGELF
TRBV27	ASGPGTGVNLGFAGELF